The next 16 T cell receptor beta chains were all read from a single sample in a study of blood T cells in healthy people across ages. A second PCR of 7 to 11 cycles used a sample-barcoded 5' primer and a J-beta primer mix. MiXCR, applied by TCRdb to the 5' RACE reads, yields one record per CDR3 protein. The sample records 1.5 million to 2 million distinct CDR3 sequences, approximately 39% being singletons. What was sequenced was blood. Receptors originate from a human donor in good health.

The CDR3, as DNA: TGTGCCAGCGCGACTAGCGGGGTCAAGACCCAGTACTTC. This codes for CASATSGVKTQYF. This rearrangement joins TRBV2 to TRBJ2-7; 11 nucleotides align to TRBD2. The last part of the DNA fits TRBJ2-5 better; the J call may be wrong. This CDR3 contains 13 residues. Germline CDR1 and CDR2: SNHLY and FYNNEI.

V is TRBV27 and J is TRBJ2-7; possible D gene TRBD1, 5 bases. Germline CDR1 MNHEY, CDR2 SMNVEV (reference sequence). The CDR3 consists of 14 residues. The ends were cut back, 0 bases at V and 6 bases at J, with 12 bases in the middle. CDR3 protein: CASSLSTATGEQYF. Here the CDR3 DNA reads TGTGCCAGCAGTTTATCGACAGCCACCGGCGAGCAGTACTTC.

This clonotype was counted many times. V usage is TRBV29-1 and J usage is TRBJ2-1; D is perhaps TRBD1 or TRBD2 (5 bases each). Looked up from germline, CDR1 is SQVTM and CDR2 is ANQGSEA. The length of the CDR3 is 12 residues. V lost 4 bases and J lost 1, with 5 bases in between. The CDR3 DNA sequence: TGCAGCGTTGGGGGGTCCTACAATGAGCAGTTCTTC. It yields the protein CSVGGSYNEQFF.

The chain has TRBV9 and TRBJ2-3; tentatively, D is TRBD1 (9 bases). The CDR3 is 22 amino acids. Trimming removed 2 bases from V and 2 bases from J, with 33 bases in between. The germline CDR1 and CDR2 sequences are SGDLS and YYNGEE. The CDR3 loop reads CASSVTGGGIPGGAVDTDTQYF. CDR3 in DNA: TGTGCCAGCAGCGTTACAGGGGGCGGAATCCCGGGGGGGGCAGTTGACACAGATACGCAGTATTTT.

The J gene is TRBJ1-2, the V gene TRBV27, with a weak D call TRBD1 (6 bases). The CDR3 is 15 residues long. Germline V CDR1 and CDR2: MNHEY, SMNVEV (reference sequence). Between the trimmed V and J ends, which lost 9 bases and 4 bases, there was a span of 21 bases. Written as DNA, the CDR3 is TGTGCCAGTTGGCCTCGAACACAGGGTGGCTATGGCTACACCTTC. Its protein product is CASWPRTQGGYGYTF.

This sequence joins TRBV4-3 and TRBJ2-1; the D gene is possibly TRBD2 (6 bases). Germline V lookup: CDR1 LGHNA, CDR2 YSLEER. V dropped 1 base and J dropped 10 bases, with 20 bases sitting between them. This CDR3 contains 16 residues. CDR3 coding DNA: TGCGCCAGCAGCCAAGGCACTAGCCTAGGGGCAAGGGAGCAGTTCTTC. This encodes CASSQGTSLGAREQFF.

The rearrangement links TRBV7-9 to TRBJ2-6, with TRBD2 as a possible D gene (7 bases). The germline V gene encodes CDR1 SEHNR and CDR2 FQNEAQ (reference sequence). The CDR3 has 15 residues. CDR3 coding DNA: TGTGCTAAACGGGGGGCGAACTCTGGGGCCAACGTCCTGACTTTC. Residues: CAKRGANSGANVLTF. The full variable domain, rest sourced from reference TRBV7-9 and TRBJ2-6, is DTGVSQNPRHKITKRGQNVTFRCDPISEHNRLYWYRQTLGQGPEFLTYFQNEAQLEKSRLLSDRFSAERPKGSFSTLEIQRTEQGDSAMYLCAKRGANSGANVLTFGAGSRLTVL.

A note on this clonotype: Germline and junction disagree at one end, which may indicate a read error. V usage is TRBV29-1 and J usage is TRBJ2-4; unclear D gene. Germline assignment: CDR1 SQVTM and CDR2 ANQGSEA. The CDR3 extends over 12 amino acids. In DNA, the CDR3 is TGCAGCGTTGAACTCTCTAAAAGCATTCAGTACTTC. Residues: CSVELSKSIQYF.

The DNA of the CDR3 is TGTGCCAGCAGTACACAGGACAGGGGAGTGGAGGAGACCCAGTACTTC. Protein sequence: CASSTQDRGVEETQYF. The chain has TRBV12-3 or TRBV12-4 and TRBJ2-5; TRBD1 matches 9 bases. This CDR3 has 16 residues. V was clipped by 5 bases and J by 5 bases; unmatched bases: 12.

This rearrangement joins TRBV20-1 to TRBJ2-1, with 9 bases aligning to TRBD2. The CDR3 sequence is 16 residues long. Germline CDR1 is DFQATT and CDR2 is SNEGSKA (reference sequence). V dropped 3 bases and J dropped 6; count of bases not matched to a gene: 12. CDR3 DNA sequence: TGCAGTGCTAGTGATGTGGGGACTAGCTTTGTCAATGAGCAGTTCTTC. The encoded protein is CSASDVGTSFVNEQFF.

This sequence joins TRBV18 and TRBJ1-2; D unclear. This CDR3 has 19 residues. Per the germline V gene, CDR1 is KGHSH and CDR2 is LQKENI. V lost 3 bases and J 0 bases, leaving 23 bases between the germline ends. The CDR3 loop reads CASSPTVPGGMLANYGYTF. The CDR3 DNA reads TGTGCCAGCTCACCCACAGTCCCCGGAGGGATGTTAGCTAACTATGGCTACACCTTC.

This clonotype was seen a handful of times. V gene TRBV7-2 combines with J gene TRBJ2-5, with TRBD2 matching over 8 bases. V gave up 3 bases and J gave up 5 bases; unmatched junction bases: 8. Germline V gene lookup returns CDR1 SGHTA and CDR2 FQGNSA. The CDR3 is 15 amino acids. The CDR3: CASSFDSGVDETQYF. The CDR3 coding sequence is TGTGCCAGCAGCTTCGATAGCGGGGTCGATGAGACCCAGTACTTC.

This clonotype came up a few times. This sequence joins TRBV4-2 and TRBJ2-5, with D maybe TRBD2 (5 bases). The CDR3 has 17 residues. Germline loops: CDR1 LGHNA, CDR2 YNFKEQ. With 4 bases removed from V and 4 bases from J, the gap between germline ends came to 22 bases. CDR3 residues: CASSPLGPSREGETQYF. Here the CDR3 DNA reads TGTGCCAGCAGCCCCCTTGGTCCGAGCAGAGAGGGAGAGACCCAGTACTTC.

In its sample, this clonotype is medium-sized (0.01 to 0.1%). The CDR3 DNA reads as TGTGCCAGCAGCGCCCACAACGAACGGATGGAGACCCAGTACTTC. Protein product: CASSAHNERMETQYF. The genes are TRBV9 and TRBJ2-5; D not resolved. The CDR3 loop spans 15 amino acids. The ends were cut back, 3 bases at V and 5 bases at J, with 17 bases in the middle. Germline assignment: CDR1 SGDLS and CDR2 YYNGEE.

The gene calls are TRBV14 and TRBJ1-1; 7 bases fit TRBD1. This CDR3 comprises 15 residues. The V segment lost 4 bases and the J segment 2 bases; nucleotides outside the gene matches: 7. Germline values: CDR1 SGHDN, CDR2 FVKESK. DNA for the CDR3: TGTGCCAGCAGCCGAGACAGGGTGATTAACACTGAAGCTTTCTTT. It encodes CASSRDRVINTEAFF.

This clonotype has more than one count but fewer than ten. The rearrangement links TRBV27 to TRBJ1-4, with TRBD1 identical over 11 bases. This CDR3 has 16 amino acids. The junction had 11 bases not matched to a gene; V was cut back by 3 bases and J by 11 bases. Germline lookup yields CDR1 MNHEY and CDR2 SMNVEV (reference sequence). CDR3 sequence reads: CASSLLPGTGGYKLFF. In DNA, the CDR3 is TGTGCCAGCAGTTTGCTGCCGGGGACAGGGGGTTACAAACTGTTTTTT.